Listed here are 22 T cell receptor beta chains from one sample, sequenced in a study of cytomegalovirus exposure and HLA in healthy donors (dated by TCRdb to about 2017). The library was obtained by the immunoSEQ multiplex PCR assay. Imported from immuneACCESS, the table was reduced by TCRdb to in-frame sequences with V and J called. These copies leave out some clones; in studies compared against another copy, an unresolved V gene accounts for under half, and the cause of the remainder is not known. Counted in this sample were about 360,000 clones; roughly 88% of them appeared once. Clones ranked in the top ten supply 0.65% to 0.95% of the sample. The sequenced sample was PBMCs. The origin of the receptors is a woman between 18 and 29 years old in good health and CMV-seronegative.

The chain uses TRBV30 and TRBJ1-2; maybe TRBD1 (6 bases). With 2 bases removed from V and 7 bases from J, the gap between germline ends came to 20 bases. The CDR3 consists of 15 residues. Germline assignment: CDR1 GTSNPN and CDR2 SVGIG (reference sequence). CDR3 bases: TGTGCCTGGAGTCCGAGTCTACAGGGATTGTTTGGCTACACCTTC. It encodes CAWSPSLQGLFGYTF.

This clone was picked up one time. The chain recombines TRBV2 with TRBJ2-1, with 8 bases identical to TRBD2. The germline V gene has CDR1 SNHLY and CDR2 FYNNEI. The CDR3 contains 14 residues. Trimming took 9 bases from V and 4 from J; bases not matched to a gene: 8. CDR3 DNA sequence: TGTGCCAGACGGGGGGGGCCGCCTTACAATGAGCAGTTCTTC. Translation: CARRGGPPYNEQFF.

The genes are TRBV5-1 and TRBJ2-7, with 8 bases that match TRBD2. The V gene end was trimmed by 4 bases and the J gene end by 2 bases; junction bases not matched to a gene: 5. This CDR3 comprises 14 residues. The germline gives CDR1 SGHRS, CDR2 YFSETQ. Here the CDR3 reads CASSSSGDPYEQYF. The CDR3 DNA follows: TGCGCCAGCAGCAGTAGCGGGGACCCCTACGAGCAGTACTTC. The full variable domain, completed using reference TRBV5-1 and TRBJ2-7, is KAGVTQTPRYLIKTRGQQVTLSCSPISGHRSVSWYQQTPGQGLQFLFEYFSETQRNKGNFPGRFSGRQFSNSRSEMNVSTLELGDSALYLCASSSSGDPYEQYFGPGTRLTVT.

The chain has TRBV30 and TRBJ2-1; 7 nucleotides match TRBD2. J lost 4 bases, V lost 0 bases, and 6 bases had no gene match. This CDR3 region has 15 residues. Germline CDR1 is GTSNPN and CDR2 is SVGIG (reference sequence). CDR3 amino acids: CAWSVRSGVYNEQFF. The CDR3 DNA reads TGTGCCTGGAGTGTAAGGAGCGGGGTTTACAATGAGCAGTTCTTC.

This clone has more than one count but fewer than ten. V is TRBV29-1 and J is TRBJ2-7; 7 bases line up with TRBD1. There are 11 residues in the CDR3. The V segment lost 8 bases and the J segment 3 bases; nucleotides outside the gene matches: 4. From germline, CDR1 is SQVTM and CDR2 ANQGSEA. The CDR3 region is CSSRTGYEQYF. CDR3 nucleotide sequence: TGCAGCTCCAGGACAGGCTACGAGCAGTACTTC.

The chain joins TRBV21-1 to TRBJ1-5. TRBV21-1 counts as a pseudogene. The CDR3 totals 17 residues. In DNA form, the CDR3 reads TGTGCCAGCAGCCAAATCGGTCCGGCCCGGCGGGATCAGCCCCAGCATTTT. Residues: CASSQIGPARRDQPQHF.

The chain has TRBV18 and TRBJ1-5; D call uncertain. The CDR3 is made up of 18 amino acids. V was trimmed by 1 base and J by 0 bases, leaving 16 bases between them. Germline-derived CDR1 and CDR2 are KGHSH and LQKENI. The CDR3 is CASSPQGITGSSNQPQHF. In DNA form, the CDR3 reads TGTGCCAGCTCACCACAGGGAATTACGGGGTCTAGCAATCAGCCCCAGCATTTT.

This chain connects TRBV25-1 to TRBJ2-1, with 10 bases aligning to TRBD2. The CDR3 is 16 residues long. Trimming took 1 base from V and 9 from J; bases not matched to a gene: 9. Per the germline V gene, CDR1 is MGHDK and CDR2 is SYGVNS. The CDR3 loop reads CASSEFGSGRAVEQFF. In DNA form, the CDR3 reads TGTGCCAGCAGTGAATTCGGGAGCGGGAGGGCCGTTGAGCAGTTCTTC. The complete variable domain, with remaining parts taken from reference TRBV25-1 and TRBJ2-1, reads EADIYQTPRYLVIGTGKKITLECSQTMGHDKMYWYQQDPGMELHLIHYSYGVNSTEKGDLSSESTVSRIRTEHFPLTLESARPSHTSQYLCASSEFGSGRAVEQFFGPGTRLTVL.

The chain couples TRBV6-5 to TRBJ2-2, with a possible D match to TRBD1 (6 bases). CDR3 length equals 15 residues. V dropped 4 bases and J dropped 0 bases, with 9 bases sitting between them. The germline V gene encodes CDR1 MNHEY and CDR2 SVGAGI. The CDR3 reads CASSLGQTNTGELFF. As DNA, the CDR3 is TGTGCCAGCAGTTTAGGACAGACGAACACCGGGGAGCTGTTTTTT.

V is TRBV9 and J is TRBJ2-3; no reliable D call. CDR3 length: 14 amino acids. V lost 0 bases to trimming and J lost 0 bases, with 5 bases between them. Germline V gene lookup returns CDR1 SGDLS and CDR2 YYNGEE. CDR3 sequence (DNA): TGTGCCAGCAGCGTAGGTCAGAGCACAGATACGCAGTATTTT. Residues: CASSVGQSTDTQYF.

The rearrangement links TRBV4-1 to TRBJ1-1; the match to TRBD1 covers 10 bases. Germline CDR1 and CDR2: MGHRA and YSYEKL. Trimming cost V 4 bases and J 1 base; bases outside gene matches: 0. The CDR3 spans 14 residues. DNA of the CDR3: TGCGCCAGCAGCCGGGACAGGGGGAACACTGAAGCTTTCTTT. Protein sequence: CASSRDRGNTEAFF.

The V and J genes are TRBV6-5 and TRBJ2-1; no clear D. The CDR3 extends over 13 amino acids. V was clipped by 3 bases and J by 10 bases, with 13 bases between them. Germline loops: CDR1 MNHEY, CDR2 SVGAGI. CDR3 in DNA: TGTGCCAGCAGTTATCATGGCACAAAGGAGCAGTTCTTC. This codes for CASSYHGTKEQFF.

In this sample, this clone turned up a few times. The rearrangement links TRBV19 to TRBJ2-7; 7 positions agree with TRBD2. This CDR3 has 13 residues. Germline V gene sequence: CDR1 LNHDA, CDR2 SQIVND (reference sequence). V gave up 5 bases and J gave up 3 bases; unmatched junction bases: 4. The CDR3 sequence is CASSPGGDYEQYF. As DNA, the CDR3 is TGTGCCAGTAGTCCGGGAGGTGACTACGAGCAGTACTTC.

The chain employs TRBV23-1 and TRBJ1-5, with 8 positions matching TRBD1. TRBV23-1 is known as an ORF, though its function is uncertain. The junction had 11 bases not matched to a gene; V was cut back by 1 base and J by 0 bases. The CDR3 contains 19 residues. In DNA, the CDR3 is TGCGCCAGCAGTCAATTCGCAGGCCGACAGGGGACTAGCAATCAGCCCCAGCATTTT. Encoded protein: CASSQFAGRQGTSNQPQHF.

This chain links TRBV6-5 with TRBJ2-7; TRBD2 is a possible D gene (5 bases). Deletions cut 2 bases from V and 0 bases from J, with 8 bases between. The CDR3 spans 14 residues. Germline V CDR1 and CDR2: MNHEY, SVGAGI. CDR3 nucleotides: TGTGCCAGCAGTTACAGAGGGTCCTCCTACGAGCAGTACTTC. Residues: CASSYRGSSYEQYF.

This clone was seen a handful of times. The chain employs TRBV2 and TRBJ2-7, with TRBD2 matching 12 bases. The CDR3 runs 16 residues. Per the germline V gene, CDR1 is SNHLY and CDR2 is FYNNEI. J lost 3 bases, V lost 6 bases, and 9 bases had no gene match. The CDR3 here is CASSYGLAGTYYEQYF. The CDR3 nucleotides are TGTGCCAGCAGCTACGGACTAGCGGGGACTTACTACGAGCAGTACTTC.

V and J are TRBV18 and TRBJ2-3; the D gene is possibly TRBD2 (5 bases). Trimming removed 6 bases from V and 1 base from J, with 20 bases in between. There are 17 residues in the CDR3. CDR1 is KGHSH, CDR2 LQKENI, per germline. The chain's CDR3 is CASSLSLANWGTDTQYF. The CDR3 nucleotides read TGTGCCAGCTCCCTATCCTTAGCGAATTGGGGCACAGATACGCAGTATTTT.

This rearrangement joins TRBV28 to TRBJ2-2; the D gene is possibly TRBD2 (7 bases). The CDR3 length is 15 residues. The germline gives CDR1 MDHEN, CDR2 SYDVKM. The V and J ends lost 6 bases and 6 bases respectively, with 17 bases between them. CDR3 in amino acids: CASRSDGGPSGELFF. In DNA, the CDR3 is TGTGCCAGCAGGTCCGACGGGGGGCCTTCCGGGGAGCTGTTTTTT.

The rearrangement links TRBV11-1 to TRBJ1-1, with D perhaps TRBD1 (6 bases). From germline, CDR1 is SGHAT and CDR2 FQDESV (reference sequence). V was clipped by 5 bases and J by 0 bases, with 13 bases between them. The CDR3 length is 15 residues. DNA for the CDR3: TGTGCCAGCAGCCGCTCTACAGGGCTGAACACTGAAGCTTTCTTT. Protein: CASSRSTGLNTEAFF.

A single count supports this clone. The chain is built from TRBV28 and TRBJ1-2, with no clear D. This CDR3 region has 14 residues. Trimming pared 3 bases from V and 6 bases from J, leaving 14 bases between. Germline assignment: CDR1 MDHEN and CDR2 SYDVKM. The chain's CDR3 is CASSFPGNWNGYTF. DNA for the CDR3: TGTGCCAGCAGTTTTCCAGGAAATTGGAATGGCTACACCTTC.

This sequence joins TRBV29-1 and TRBJ2-2; tentatively, D is TRBD2 (6 bases). Between the trimmed V and J ends, which lost 3 bases and 6 bases, there was a span of 8 bases. Germline CDR1 SQVTM, CDR2 ANQGSEA. CDR3 length: 12 amino acids. CDR3: CSVEEGSGELFF. In DNA, the CDR3 is TGCAGCGTTGAGGAGGGGTCCGGGGAGCTGTTTTTT.

This sequence joins TRBV19 and TRBJ2-2; perhaps TRBD2 as D (7 bases). The V gene lost 9 bases and the J gene lost 0 bases, with 11 bases spanning the gap. The CDR3 length is 14 residues. Looked up from germline, CDR1 is LNHDA and CDR2 is SQIVND (reference sequence). DNA for the CDR3: TGTGCCAGCCGAGGGGGGGCGAACACCGGGGAGCTGTTTTTT. This gives the protein CASRGGANTGELFF.